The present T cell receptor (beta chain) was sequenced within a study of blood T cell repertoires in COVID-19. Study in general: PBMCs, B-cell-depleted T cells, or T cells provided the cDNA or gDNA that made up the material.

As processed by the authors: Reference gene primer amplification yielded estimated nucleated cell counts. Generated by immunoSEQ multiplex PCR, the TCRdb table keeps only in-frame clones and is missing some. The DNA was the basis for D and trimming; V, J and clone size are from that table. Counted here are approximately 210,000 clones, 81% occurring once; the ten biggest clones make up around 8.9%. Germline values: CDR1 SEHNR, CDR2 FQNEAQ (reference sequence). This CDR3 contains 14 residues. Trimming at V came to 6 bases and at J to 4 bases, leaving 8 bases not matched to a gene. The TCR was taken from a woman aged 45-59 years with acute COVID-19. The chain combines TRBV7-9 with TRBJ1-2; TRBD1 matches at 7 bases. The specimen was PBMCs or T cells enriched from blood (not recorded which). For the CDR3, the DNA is TGTGCCAGCAGGGAGTTAGGGACAGCCTATGGCTACACCTTC. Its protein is CASRELGTAYGYTF.